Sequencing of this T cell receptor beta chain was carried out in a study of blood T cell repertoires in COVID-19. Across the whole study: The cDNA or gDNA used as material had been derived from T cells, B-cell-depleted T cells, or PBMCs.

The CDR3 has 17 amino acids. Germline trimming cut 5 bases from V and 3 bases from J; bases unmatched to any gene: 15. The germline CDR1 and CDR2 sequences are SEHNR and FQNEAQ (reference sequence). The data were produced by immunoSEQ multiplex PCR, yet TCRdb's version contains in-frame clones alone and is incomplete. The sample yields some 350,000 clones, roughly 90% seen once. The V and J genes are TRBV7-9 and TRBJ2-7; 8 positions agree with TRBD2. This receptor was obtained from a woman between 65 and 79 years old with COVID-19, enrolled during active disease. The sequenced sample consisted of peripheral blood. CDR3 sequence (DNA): TGTGCCAGCAGCCCGGGGGGGGTGGTAGCAGAACGCTACGAGCAGTACTTC. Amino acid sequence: CASSPGGVVAERYEQYF.